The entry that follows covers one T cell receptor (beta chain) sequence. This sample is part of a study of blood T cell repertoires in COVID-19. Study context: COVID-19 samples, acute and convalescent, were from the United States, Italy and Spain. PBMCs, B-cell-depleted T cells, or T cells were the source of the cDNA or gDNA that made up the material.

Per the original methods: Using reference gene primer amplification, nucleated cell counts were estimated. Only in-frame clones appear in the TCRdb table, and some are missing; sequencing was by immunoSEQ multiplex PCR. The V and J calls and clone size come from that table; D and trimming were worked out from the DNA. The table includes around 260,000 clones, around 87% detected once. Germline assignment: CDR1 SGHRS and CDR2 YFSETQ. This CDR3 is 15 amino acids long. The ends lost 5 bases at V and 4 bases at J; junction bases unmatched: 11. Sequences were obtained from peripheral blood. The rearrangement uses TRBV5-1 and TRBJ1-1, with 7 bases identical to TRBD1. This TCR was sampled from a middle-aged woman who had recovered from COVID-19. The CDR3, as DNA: TGCGCCAGCAGACATTCCCAACAGGGGACCACTGAAGCTTTCTTT. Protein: CASRHSQQGTTEAFF.